Listed here are 28 T cell receptor beta chains from one sample, sequenced in a study of blood T cell repertoires in COVID-19. The repertoire was sequenced with immunoSEQ multiplex PCR; TCRdb's copy has only in-frame clones and lacks some. The sample lists 200,000 to 300,000 clones, more than 85% seen once, with over 4% in the top ten. The sequencing sample was made of peripheral blood. The receptor source for this set is a woman aged 60-70 years with COVID-19, enrolled during active disease.

The chain carries TRBV5-4 and TRBJ1-2, with 8 bases fitting TRBD1. Germline trimming cut 4 bases from V and 8 bases from J; bases unmatched to any gene: 13. Looked up from germline, CDR1 is SGHNT and CDR2 is YYREEE (reference sequence). The CDR3 totals 15 residues. The CDR3 loop reads CASSPEPDRVGGYTF. Written as DNA, the CDR3 is TGTGCCAGCAGCCCGGAACCGGACAGGGTAGGAGGCTACACCTTC.

The chain couples TRBV20-1 to TRBJ2-7; D remains ambiguous. Trimming shortened V by 3 bases and J by 5 bases, and 11 bases separated the two germline ends. Per the germline V gene, CDR1 is DFQATT and CDR2 is SNEGSKA (reference sequence). There are 12 residues in the CDR3. In nucleotides, the CDR3 is TGCAGTGCTAGTCCCAATGCGGACGAGCAGTACTTC. Amino acid sequence: CSASPNADEQYF.

This sequence joins TRBV30 and TRBJ2-3, with 14 bases matching TRBD2. Germline V gives CDR1 GTSNPN, CDR2 SVGIG (reference sequence). The V gene end was trimmed by 6 bases and the J gene end by 5 bases; junction bases not matched to a gene: 10. There are 16 residues in the CDR3. CDR3 in amino acids: CACEGGLAGVGDTQYF. DNA for the CDR3: TGTGCCTGCGAAGGGGGACTAGCGGGAGTTGGAGATACGCAGTATTTT.

The chain recombines TRBV27 with TRBJ1-2, with a possible D match to TRBD1 (5 bases). Germline assignment: CDR1 MNHEY and CDR2 SMNVEV (reference sequence). Trimming removed 2 bases at V and 7 bases at J, with 17 bases between. This CDR3 has 15 amino acids. The CDR3 spells CASSLLMGGDGGYTF. In DNA form, the CDR3 reads TGTGCCAGCAGTTTACTTATGGGGGGGGATGGTGGCTACACCTTC.

This sequence joins TRBV3-1 (or the pseudogene TRBV3-2) and TRBJ2-3; tentative D call: TRBD2 (6 bases). The V end lost 4 bases, the J end lost 4 bases, and 15 bases lay between the germline ends. Germline V CDR1 and CDR2: LGHDT, YNNKEL (reference sequence). This CDR3 region has 15 residues. CDR3 nucleotides: TGTGCCAGCAGCCGCCAAGTTAGGGAGGCAGATACGCAGTATTTT. Its protein product is CASSRQVREADTQYF.

The chain has TRBV28 and TRBJ1-4; D perhaps matches TRBD1 (5 bases). The CDR3 sequence is 17 residues long. Trimming shortened V by 6 bases and J by 7 bases, and 24 bases separated the two germline ends. Germline lookup yields CDR1 MDHEN and CDR2 SYDVKM. Here the CDR3 DNA reads TGTGCCAGCAGCCCCCCGCGGGGGTACATAGGTAGTGAAAAACTGTTTTTT. It translates to CASSPPRGYIGSEKLFF.

The chain links TRBV6-5 to TRBJ1-1; TRBD1 aligns across 11 bases. With V trimmed by 7 bases and J by 4 bases, 5 bases remained unmatched. The CDR3 totals 14 residues. The V gene's germline CDR1 is MNHEY and CDR2 SVGAGI. This chain's CDR3 is CASTLGTGGTEAFF. The CDR3 coding sequence is TGTGCCAGCACCCTGGGGACAGGGGGCACTGAAGCTTTCTTT.

The V gene is TRBV9, the J gene TRBJ1-1; D unresolved. Trimming took 1 base from V and 3 from J, leaving 10 bases between them. Germline V lookup: CDR1 SGDLS, CDR2 YYNGEE. The CDR3 covers 14 residues. The CDR3 sequence: CASSVNTVHTEAFF. In DNA form, the CDR3 reads TGTGCCAGCAGCGTAAACACCGTCCACACTGAAGCTTTCTTT.

The chain combines TRBV12-3 or TRBV12-4 with TRBJ1-3; D unresolved. CDR3 length: 13 residues. V dropped 6 bases and J dropped 0 bases, with 6 bases sitting between them. DNA of the CDR3: TGTGCCAGCAGACAGAGCTCTGGAAACACCATATATTTT. Translation gives CASRQSSGNTIYF.

V and J are TRBV5-8 and TRBJ1-5; maybe TRBD1 (5 bases). Between the trimmed V and J ends, which lost 0 bases and 5 bases, there was a span of 12 bases. The CDR3 sequence is 15 residues long. In germline, CDR1 is SGHTS, CDR2 YDEGEE. The CDR3 sequence is CASSLGPGRHQPQHF. As DNA, the CDR3 is TGTGCCAGCAGCTTGGGTCCAGGGAGGCATCAGCCCCAGCATTTT.

In this sample, this clone turned up a few times. The rearrangement links TRBV5-1 to TRBJ2-7; D call uncertain. Germline V gene sequence: CDR1 SGHRS, CDR2 YFSETQ. CDR3 length: 14 residues. With 4 bases removed from V and 2 bases from J, the gap between germline ends came to 13 bases. The CDR3 here is CASSPYPLTYEQYF. The CDR3, as DNA: TGCGCCAGCAGCCCTTACCCACTCACCTACGAGCAGTACTTC. Drawing the rest from reference TRBV5-1 and TRBJ2-7, the complete variable domain is KAGVTQTPRYLIKTRGQQVTLSCSPISGHRSVSWYQQTPGQGLQFLFEYFSETQRNKGNFPGRFSGRQFSNSRSEMNVSTLELGDSALYLCASSPYPLTYEQYFGPGTRLTVT.

This chain uses TRBV28 with TRBJ2-3, with 8 bases identical to TRBD2. V was clipped by 6 bases and J by 3 bases; unmatched bases: 8. This CDR3 is built from 15 residues. Per germline, CDR1 MDHEN and CDR2 SYDVKM. The DNA of the CDR3 is TGTGCCAGCAGGGCGGCGGGGGGTGGAACAGATACGCAGTATTTT. Encoded protein: CASRAAGGGTDTQYF.

This sequence joins TRBV11-3 and TRBJ2-7, with D unresolved. The CDR3 covers 13 residues. Germline values: CDR1 SGHNT, CDR2 YENEEA. The V end lost 2 bases, the J end lost 6 bases, and 11 bases lay between the germline ends. CDR3 nucleotide sequence: TGTGCCAGCAGCTTAATGCGGTCGGCCGAGCAGTACTTC. This codes for CASSLMRSAEQYF.

The J gene is TRBJ2-5, the V gene TRBV6-5; no clear D gene. Germline loops: CDR1 MNHEY, CDR2 SVGAGI. Trimming left V 7 bases short and J 1 base short, with 4 bases between. The CDR3 is 11 amino acids. This chain's CDR3 is CASMAQETQYF. CDR3 nucleotides: TGTGCCAGCATGGCCCAAGAGACCCAGTACTTC.

The chain links TRBV6-4 to TRBJ1-2, with TRBD1 matching 8 bases. V was clipped by 3 bases and J by 3 bases; unmatched bases: 6. This CDR3 region has 15 residues. The germline V gene has CDR1 MRHNA and CDR2 SNTAGT. The CDR3 sequence is CASSESQGAYYGYTF. For the CDR3, the DNA is TGTGCCAGCAGTGAGAGTCAGGGGGCATACTATGGCTACACCTTC.

This rearrangement joins TRBV20-1 to TRBJ2-6, with no clear D. The CDR3 has 11 amino acids. CDR1 is DFQATT, CDR2 SNEGSKA, per germline (reference sequence). CDR3 sequence reads: CLALGANVLTF. The CDR3 DNA follows: TGCCTTGCACTAGGGGCCAACGTCCTGACTTTC.

The V and J genes are TRBV12-3 or TRBV12-4 and TRBJ1-2; D not resolved. Trimming removed 2 bases at V and 6 bases at J, with 10 bases between. This CDR3 spans 13 amino acids. The CDR3 coding sequence is TGTGCCAGCAGTTTACACTGGCAGGATGGCTACACCTTC. Its translation is CASSLHWQDGYTF.

The chain recombines TRBV5-1 with TRBJ2-7, with 9 bases lining up with TRBD1. The CDR3 runs 16 residues. Trimming at V came to 2 bases and at J to 0 bases, leaving 6 bases not matched to a gene. Germline CDR1 is SGHRS and CDR2 is YFSETQ. CDR3 amino acids: CASSLAGTGTSYEQYF. In DNA form, the CDR3 reads TGCGCCAGCAGCTTAGCCGGGACAGGGACCTCCTACGAGCAGTACTTC.

The chain is built from TRBV1 and TRBJ2-5; the D call in the table, TRBD2, was not verified against the DNA. TRBV1 is assigned pseudogene status. The CDR3 consists of 17 residues. The CDR3 spells CTSSRQGTSGRAGTQYF. DNA of the CDR3: TGCACCAGCAGCCGACAGGGGACTAGCGGGAGGGCGGGGACCCAGTACTTC.

The gene calls are TRBV3-1 (or the pseudogene TRBV3-2) and TRBJ1-1; D unclear. The germline CDR1 and CDR2 sequences are LGHDT and YNNKEL (reference sequence). V dropped 5 bases and J dropped 13 bases, with 14 bases sitting between them. The length of the CDR3 is 11 residues. CDR3 sequence (DNA): TGTGCCAGCAGCTACCATCAAGGAGGTTTCTTT. Its protein is CASSYHQGGFF.

This chain uses TRBV7-3 with TRBJ1-2; possibly TRBD1 for D (5 bases). V was shortened by 4 bases and J by 1 base, with 7 bases between the two germline ends. The CDR3 totals 13 residues. Germline-derived CDR1 and CDR2 are SGHTA and FQGTGA. The DNA for the CDR3 is TGTGCCAGCAGCTATGACAGTAACTATGGCTACACCTTC. Translated: CASSYDSNYGYTF.

The chain is built from TRBV28 and TRBJ2-7; D gene ambiguous. CDR3 length equals 12 residues. CDR1 MDHEN and CDR2 SYDVKM come from the germline V gene. Trimming left V 4 bases short and J 5 bases short, with 9 bases between. CDR3 protein: CASSSLRHEQYF. The CDR3, as DNA: TGTGCCAGCAGTTCACTACGCCACGAGCAGTACTTC.

The rearrangement joins TRBV6-5 to TRBJ2-5, with D possibly being TRBD1 (5 bases). The CDR3 consists of 13 residues. Germline V gene data show CDR1 as MNHEY and CDR2 as SVGAGI. V shed 6 bases and J shed 4 bases, with 12 bases lying between them. CDR3 region: CASSWGVGETQYF. In DNA form, the CDR3 reads TGTGCCAGCAGCTGGGGCGTGGGAGAGACCCAGTACTTC.

CDR3 sequence (DNA): TGTGCCAGCAGCCAGGGACAGGTGAATGAGCAGTACTTC. Translating gives CASSQGQVNEQYF. The V and J genes are TRBV3-1 (or the pseudogene TRBV3-2) and TRBJ2-7; 8 bases map to TRBD1. The germline V gene has CDR1 LGHDT and CDR2 YNNKEL (reference sequence). With 3 bases clipped from V and 7 bases from J, the junction kept 5 bases outside the gene matches. The CDR3 runs to 13 residues.

CDR3 nucleotides: TGTGCCAGCAGCTTGTTTCCGGGGGGCACTGAAGCTTTCTTT. As protein: CASSLFPGGTEAFF. This chain uses TRBV5-4 with TRBJ1-1; D might be TRBD1 (5 bases). The CDR3 length is 14 residues. The V gene's germline CDR1 is SGHNT and CDR2 YYREEE (reference sequence). V was pared by 1 base and J by 4 bases, with 11 bases between.

The chain couples TRBV19 to TRBJ2-2; 14 bases map to TRBD2. Germline V gives CDR1 LNHDA, CDR2 SQIVND (reference sequence). With V trimmed by 6 bases and J by 0 bases, 9 bases remained unmatched. The CDR3 spans 19 residues. CDR3 nucleotides: TGTGCCAGTAGACAAATAGGACTAGCGGGAGGCCCGAACACCGGGGAGCTGTTTTTT. This translates into CASRQIGLAGGPNTGELFF. The entire variable domain, with the rest obtained from reference TRBV19 and TRBJ2-2, is as follows: DGGITQSPKYLFRKEGQNVTLSCEQNLNHDAMYWYRQDPGQGLRLIYYSQIVNDFQKGDIAEGYSVSREKKESFPLTVTSAQKNPTAFYLCASRQIGLAGGPNTGELFFGEGSRLTVL.

The J gene is TRBJ2-5, the V gene TRBV28; weak D call: TRBD1 (6 bases). The CDR3 runs 16 residues. Trimming took off 6 bases at V and 2 bases at J, with 19 bases between the two ends. Germline values: CDR1 MDHEN, CDR2 SYDVKM. The CDR3 spells CASSPVIGTLQETQYF. DNA for the CDR3: TGTGCCAGCAGCCCCGTAATAGGGACACTTCAAGAGACCCAGTACTTC.

The chain is built from TRBV28 and TRBJ1-4; D perhaps matches TRBD1 (5 bases). This CDR3 has 15 amino acids. Germline V gene sequence: CDR1 MDHEN, CDR2 SYDVKM. Trimming removed 3 bases at V and 8 bases at J, with 16 bases between. The CDR3, as DNA: TGTGCCAGCAGTTTTTCACAGGCATATATGGAAAAACTGTTTTTT. This sequence encodes CASSFSQAYMEKLFF.